The 18 T cell receptor beta chains given below trace back to one sample, sequenced in a study of blood T cell repertoires in COVID-19. Sequenced by immunoSEQ multiplex PCR; TCRdb stores in-frame clones only, minus some. In the table there are approximately 16,000 clones, around nine tenths of which are singletons. The sample comprised peripheral blood. Every receptor here comes from a woman of 80 years or more with COVID-19, enrolled during active disease.

The V and J genes are TRBV6-6 and TRBJ2-2, with no clear D. Trimming left V 6 bases short and J 6 bases short, with 5 bases between. Germline V gene lookup returns CDR1 MNHNY and CDR2 SVGAGI (reference sequence). The CDR3 is made up of 11 amino acids. This CDR3 reads CASSLPGELFF. The CDR3 region has the DNA TGTGCCAGCAGCCTACCCGGGGAGCTGTTTTTT.

The chain carries TRBV18 and TRBJ1-6; TRBD1 aligns across 12 bases. V lost 0 bases, J lost 7 bases, and 4 bases stayed unmatched. Germline-derived CDR1 and CDR2 are KGHSH and LQKENI. The CDR3 has 17 amino acids. In nucleotides, the CDR3 is TGTGCCAGCTCACCACCCGGGGACAGGGGGCGGAATTCACCCCTCCACTTT. The encoded protein is CASSPPGDRGRNSPLHF.

The genes are TRBV12-3 or TRBV12-4 and TRBJ1-5; no firm D call. Trimming left V 2 bases short and J 2 bases short, with 4 bases between. This CDR3 region has 13 residues. CDR3 sequence reads: CASSLTGNQPQHF. Written as DNA, the CDR3 is TGTGCCAGCAGTTTAACGGGCAATCAGCCCCAGCATTTT.

This chain joins TRBV6-5 and TRBJ1-5; maybe TRBD1 (6 bases). Trimming shortened V by 6 bases and J by 2 bases, and 14 bases separated the two germline ends. The length of the CDR3 is 15 residues. Germline CDR1 is MNHEY and CDR2 is SVGAGI. The CDR3: CASRRGGAGNQPQHF. DNA of the CDR3: TGTGCCAGCAGGAGGGGGGGGGCCGGCAATCAGCCCCAGCATTTT.

The genes are TRBV4-2 and TRBJ1-5; D gene ambiguous. Germline V gene sequence: CDR1 LGHNA, CDR2 YNFKEQ. Trimming left V 0 bases short and J 5 bases short, with 23 bases between. The CDR3 loop spans 19 amino acids. The CDR3 reads CASSQEIPDNYGLHQPQHF. CDR3 sequence (DNA): TGTGCCAGCAGCCAAGAAATCCCCGACAATTATGGCCTCCATCAGCCCCAGCATTTT.

This chain uses TRBV19 with TRBJ1-5; TRBD1 is a possible D gene (5 bases). Trimming took 3 bases from V and 0 from J, leaving 9 bases between them. Germline V gene lookup returns CDR1 LNHDA and CDR2 SQIVND (reference sequence). This CDR3 comprises 15 residues. The CDR3 nucleotides are TGTGCCAGTAGTATCGGGGGTTATAGCAATCAGCCCCAGCATTTT. Translated, it gives CASSIGGYSNQPQHF.

This chain connects TRBV19 to TRBJ2-1; TRBD1 matches 10 bases. From germline, CDR1 is LNHDA and CDR2 SQIVND (reference sequence). After removal of 6 bases from V and 3 bases from J, the junction contained 8 bases not matched to a gene. There are 16 residues in the CDR3. The CDR3 DNA sequence: TGTGCCAGTAGAGCACTTGGGACAGGGGTCTACAATGAGCAGTTCTTC. Translation gives CASRALGTGVYNEQFF. Variable domain in full (rest from reference TRBV19 and TRBJ2-1): DGGITQSPKYLFRKEGQNVTLSCEQNLNHDAMYWYRQDPGQGLRLIYYSQIVNDFQKGDIAEGYSVSREKKESFPLTVTSAQKNPTAFYLCASRALGTGVYNEQFFGPGTRLTVL.

The chain uses TRBV27 and TRBJ2-7, with TRBD2 matching over 10 bases. CDR1 and CDR2 (germline): MNHEY, SMNVEV (reference sequence). Trimming removed 3 bases from V and 2 bases from J; junction bases left unmatched: 19. The CDR3 is 20 amino acids. The chain's CDR3 is CASSFQQGTSERLYPYEQYF. The CDR3 DNA follows: TGTGCCAGCAGTTTTCAACAGGGGACTAGCGAGCGTCTTTATCCCTACGAGCAGTACTTC.

This rearrangement joins TRBV29-1 to TRBJ1-4; 11 bases fit TRBD1. The CDR3 is made up of 12 amino acids. Germline CDR1 and CDR2: SQVTM and ANQGSEA. Trimming at V came to 7 bases and at J to 8 bases, leaving 3 bases not matched to a gene. For the CDR3, the DNA is TGCAGCGCCAGGACAGGGGGCGAAAAACTGTTTTTT. Encoded protein: CSARTGGEKLFF.

The V and J genes are TRBV28 and TRBJ2-7; possibly TRBD2 for D (5 bases). From germline, CDR1 is MDHEN and CDR2 SYDVKM. The CDR3 runs to 15 residues. V was cut by 2 bases and J by 2 bases, with 13 bases left in between. The CDR3 nucleotides are TGTGCCAGCAGTTTAAGAAGCGGTCTCACCTACGAGCAGTACTTC. Translation: CASSLRSGLTYEQYF.

The rearrangement links TRBV9 to TRBJ2-2; 7 positions match TRBD2. Germline V CDR1 and CDR2: SGDLS, YYNGEE. The CDR3 loop spans 13 amino acids. The V gene end was trimmed by 0 bases and the J gene end by 7 bases; junction bases not matched to a gene: 0. The CDR3: CASSVAGGGELFF. The CDR3 DNA follows: TGTGCCAGCAGCGTAGCGGGGGGCGGGGAGCTGTTTTTT.

This chain connects TRBV11-2 to TRBJ2-1, with 7 nucleotides matching TRBD2. The CDR3 runs 16 residues. Trimming at V came to 2 bases and at J to 10 bases, leaving 14 bases not matched to a gene. Germline-derived CDR1 and CDR2 are SGHAT and FQNNGV. The CDR3 reads CASSLNTADGGREQFF. DNA of the CDR3: TGTGCCAGCAGCTTAAACACCGCCGATGGCGGGAGAGAGCAGTTCTTC. Full variable domain (outside the CDR3, taken from reference TRBV11-2 and TRBJ2-1): EAGVAQSPRYKIIEKRQSVAFWCNPISGHATLYWYQQILGQGPKLLIQFQNNGVVDDSQLPKDRFSAERLKGVDSTLKIQPAKLEDSAVYLCASSLNTADGGREQFFGPGTRLTVL.

The J gene is TRBJ1-1, the V gene TRBV6-2 or TRBV6-3, with D maybe TRBD1 (6 bases). The CDR3 contains 16 residues. Trimming removed 1 base at V and 5 bases at J, with 17 bases between. CDR1 is MNHEY, CDR2 SVGEGT, per germline. In DNA, the CDR3 is TGTGCCAGCAGTTACTATAGCAGGGGTGCGCGAACTGAAGCTTTCTTT. It encodes CASSYYSRGARTEAFF.

The chain has TRBV7-9 and TRBJ1-2; D is perhaps TRBD1 (6 bases). The V gene's germline CDR1 is SEHNR and CDR2 FQNEAQ (reference sequence). The CDR3 totals 15 residues. V was pared by 5 bases and J by 4 bases, with 17 bases between. CDR3 sequence (DNA): TGTGCCAGCAGCCAACGGGACATAACGGCCTATGGCTACACCTTC. Translated, it gives CASSQRDITAYGYTF.

The table lists this clone with a few counts. This chain uses TRBV29-1 with TRBJ2-7; 8 bases are shared with TRBD1. This CDR3 region has 12 residues. J gave up 6 bases and V 7 bases, and 8 bases lay outside the gene matches. Germline V gene lookup returns CDR1 SQVTM and CDR2 ANQGSEA. The CDR3 nucleotides read TGCAGCGCTCGCCAGGGGGCACCCGAGCAGTACTTC. Its translation: CSARQGAPEQYF.

The CDR3, as DNA: TGTGCCAGTAATCACAGGGTAGAGTCCTACAATGAGCAGTTCTTC. Its protein is CASNHRVESYNEQFF. The chain has TRBV19 and TRBJ2-1; D is possibly TRBD1 (6 bases). The CDR3 totals 15 residues. The V and J ends lost 7 bases and 1 base respectively, with 14 bases between them. Germline-derived CDR1 and CDR2 are LNHDA and SQIVND (reference sequence).

J is TRBJ2-3 and V is TRBV11-2, with 12 bases matching TRBD2. CDR1 is SGHAT and CDR2 is FQNNGV in the germline V gene. J lost 6 bases, V lost 3 bases, and 16 bases had no gene match. The CDR3 runs 19 residues. DNA of the CDR3: TGTGCCAGCAGCTTTAGGACCCCACGACTAGCGGGGGTTAGGGATACGCAGTATTTT. This translates into CASSFRTPRLAGVRDTQYF.

The chain links TRBV19 to TRBJ2-6; TRBD2 aligns across 7 bases. This CDR3 has 18 residues. Germline CDR1 is LNHDA and CDR2 is SQIVND (reference sequence). V trimming: 7 bases; J trimming: 0 bases; junction bases outside the gene matches: 12. The CDR3 protein is CASKVRGVTFSGANVLTF. CDR3 DNA: TGTGCCAGTAAGGTCCGGGGGGTGACCTTCTCTGGGGCCAACGTCCTGACTTTC.